Detailed here is one TCR beta chain. No cognate antigen has been identified for it. Base qualities are missing; no much larger clone stands one base away. CDR1 and CDR2, per the germline V gene, are MDHEN and SYDVKM. Trimming accounts for 4 bases at V and 3 bases at J, while the number of junction bases matched to no gene is 5. Taken from cysteine to phenylalanine, the CDR3 has 15 residues. Only CDR3 DNA is held: 45 bases, read in frame from base 1. Peripheral blood was donated by five healthy children aged about 16-56 months undergoing elective routine surgery and by five healthy nonsmoking adults. A FACSAria III cell sorter was used to sort live, Annexin V-negative naive CD8+ T cells (CD3+CD8+CD45RA+CCR7+). Each sample yielded between roughly 17,000 and 110,000 sorted naive CD8+ T cells. Mononuclear cells were isolated from diluted blood by Ficoll-Paque density gradient centrifugation. Before sorting, mononuclear cells were cryopreserved in roughly 10% DMSO with around 90% FBS and kept in long-term storage at -150 degrees C. Annexin V and antibodies against CD3, CD8, CCR7 and CD45RA were used to stain the thawed cells. Genomic DNA was extracted from snap-frozen sorted cell pellets with the DNeasy Blood and Tissue Kit.

The data are from a study of naive CD8 T cells in extremely preterm neonates (dated by TCRdb to 2017 to 2019). A note on the overall study: The adult participants' age range is given as 25-50 years in the abstract but as 20-50 years in the methods. The study compared the TCRbeta CDR3 repertoires of sorted naive CD8+ T cells among four age groups: extremely preterm neonates, term neonates, young children and adults.

A two-step, bias-controlled multiplex PCR was used to amplify TCRbeta CDR3 regions from genomic DNA. Primers specific for every TRBV and TRBJ gene segment were used in the multiplex PCR. TCRbeta repertoire data were generated with the immunoSEQ Assay. Regarding the original processing steps: A relative-frequency ratio and a modified nearest-neighbor algorithm were applied to filter and cluster reads so that closely related sequences were merged. IMGT annotation was the basis for assigning V, D and J genes to CDR3 sequences. Template counts were corrected for PCR amplification bias by normalization and were quantified against synthetic TCR CDR3 analog sequences. Only unique productive sequences, defined as in-frame CDR3 sequences lacking stop codons, were included in the analyses. The immunoSEQ Analyzer software was used to calculate iChao1 richness and clonality, with clonality defined as 1 minus Pielou's evenness. Depending on the Shapiro-Wilk normality results, either Student's t-test or a non-parametric test was run in JMP for statistical testing. TCRdb retrieved this table from immuneACCESS and kept in-frame rearrangements only. Not all clones are present; in checked studies, unresolved V genes account for under half, and no reason is known for the remainder. Clone size and V and J calls were adopted from that table, with D and trimming inferred from the DNA. The sample includes 4,000 to 4,500 clones, with around 98% observed a single time. The ten most abundant clones make up about 0.75% of the sample.

What the authors observed across the whole study: Compared with the older groups, preterm CDR3s were shorter and closer to germline, carrying fewer N additions and showing less junctional trimming. The proportion of shared CDR3 nucleotide sequences was higher in preterm neonates (2.7%) than in term neonates (approximately 0.4%), young children (about 0.03%) and adults (about 0.01%). Preterm neonates showed significantly lower iChao1 richness than every other age group (p < 0.05) along with an even clone distribution, indicating a less rich repertoire. To track T cell development within individuals, the authors urged prospective longitudinal studies of preterm and term neonates. A small sample size and variable productive template counts among preterm samples were noted by the authors as limitations.

The source is a human donor in good health. The sequenced material came from naive CD8+ T cells from blood. The rearranged chain carries TRBV28 and TRBJ1-1; 10 central nucleotides agree with TRBD1. The sequence in DNA is TGTGCCAGCAGTTGGCCGGGACAGGGGTACACTGAAGCTTTCTTT. Translated, this is CASSWPGQGYTEAFF. The reference TRBV28 and TRBJ1-1 proteins fill in what lies around the CDR3, so the full variable domain reads DVKVTQSSRYLVKRTGEKVFLECVQDMDHENMFWYRQDPGLGLRLIYFSYDVKMKEKGDIPEGYSVSREKKERFSLILESASTNQTSMYLCASSWPGQGYTEAFFGQGTRLTVV.